These 26 T cell receptor beta chains were sequenced from one sample in a study of blood T cell repertoires in COVID-19. This table comes from immunoSEQ multiplex PCR, and its TCRdb copy is limited to in-frame clones, with some not included. Here the sample spans 300,000 to 350,000 clones, roughly 87% being singletons. Sequencing input: PBMCs or T cells enriched from blood (not recorded which). The receptors come from a woman younger than 35 who had recovered from COVID-19.

The V and J genes are TRBV14 and TRBJ2-7, with a weak D call TRBD1 (5 bases). Per germline, CDR1 SGHDN and CDR2 FVKESK. V lost 1 base and J 3 bases, leaving 10 bases between the germline ends. This CDR3 contains 14 residues. CDR3 sequence reads: CASSQGSRDYEQYF. The CDR3 DNA is TGTGCCAGCAGCCAAGGGTCCAGGGACTACGAGCAGTACTTC.

The genes are TRBV16 and TRBJ1-2; TRBD1 aligns across 10 bases. The germline CDR1 and CDR2 sequences are KGHSY and FQNENV. The CDR3 is made up of 17 amino acids. V lost 5 bases, J lost 4 bases, and 13 bases stayed unmatched. For the CDR3, the DNA is TGTGCCAGCAGCGTGCCGGGACAGGGGTATCAGGCCTATGGCTACACCTTC. It encodes CASSVPGQGYQAYGYTF.

V and J are TRBV10-1 and TRBJ2-3; TRBD1 is a possible D gene (5 bases). V lost 10 bases and J 2 bases, leaving 16 bases between the germline ends. The CDR3 runs 14 residues. The germline V gene has CDR1 WNHNN and CDR2 SYGVQD (reference sequence). The CDR3 bases are TGCGCCAACGGACAAGGTCGTCCCACAGATACGCAGTATTTT. Its protein product is CANGQGRPTDTQYF.

In this sample, this clone turned up once. The chain's CDR3 is CASSQEGLAGVDTQYF. DNA of the CDR3: TGTGCCAGCAGCCAAGAAGGACTAGCGGGAGTAGATACGCAGTATTTT. The chain combines TRBV14 with TRBJ2-3; 13 bases agree with TRBD2. CDR1 and CDR2 (germline): SGHDN, FVKESK. V trimming: 0 bases; J trimming: 5 bases; junction bases outside the gene matches: 2. The CDR3 contains 16 residues.

In this sample, this clone turned up many times. The rearrangement links TRBV11-2 to TRBJ2-1, with 13 positions matching TRBD2. The V gene end was trimmed by 5 bases and the J gene end by 4 bases; junction bases not matched to a gene: 2. The CDR3 extends over 15 amino acids. The germline V gene encodes CDR1 SGHAT and CDR2 FQNNGV. CDR3 nucleotides: TGTGCCAGCAGCCAGACTAGCGGGGGGTACAATGAGCAGTTCTTC. Protein: CASSQTSGGYNEQFF.

The chain recombines TRBV27 with TRBJ2-5; 7 nucleotides line up with TRBD1. The CDR3 covers 15 residues. Germline CDR1 MNHEY, CDR2 SMNVEV (reference sequence). V was clipped by 3 bases and J by 2 bases; unmatched bases: 6. CDR3 coding DNA: TGTGCCAGCAGTTTCAAGACGGGACAGCAAGAGACCCAGTACTTC. Protein sequence: CASSFKTGQQETQYF.

The CDR3 spells CSASASGQGSTEAFF. Here the CDR3 DNA reads TGCAGTGCTAGTGCTTCGGGACAGGGCTCGACTGAAGCTTTCTTT. V gene TRBV20-1 combines with J gene TRBJ1-1; 9 bases line up with TRBD1. Trimming at V came to 3 bases and at J to 5 bases, leaving 10 bases not matched to a gene. Looked up from germline, CDR1 is DFQATT and CDR2 is SNEGSKA (reference sequence). The CDR3 contains 15 residues.

The chain joins TRBV7-9 to TRBJ2-3, with 8 bases aligning to TRBD2. In germline, CDR1 is SEHNR, CDR2 FQNEAQ (reference sequence). CDR3 size: 15 residues. With 11 bases clipped from V and 1 base from J, the junction kept 11 bases outside the gene matches. CDR3 protein: CAGQESGRGTDTQYF. The CDR3 nucleotides read TGTGCCGGCCAAGAAAGCGGGAGAGGCACAGATACGCAGTATTTT.

This sequence joins TRBV6-5 and TRBJ2-5, with TRBD1 matching 8 bases. The CDR3 runs 14 residues. Germline lookup yields CDR1 MNHEY and CDR2 SVGAGI. V was pared by 2 bases and J by 8 bases, with 7 bases of the junction left unmatched. The CDR3 sequence is CASSYGEAGGTQYF. CDR3 nucleotide sequence: TGTGCCAGCAGTTACGGGGAGGCAGGGGGCACCCAGTACTTC.

This clone was seen a single time. The chain is built from TRBV6-5 and TRBJ2-7; D unresolved. V lost 7 bases, J lost 2 bases, and 18 bases lay in between. CDR1 and CDR2 from the germline V gene are MNHEY and SVGAGI. The CDR3 covers 15 residues. CDR3 region: CASTLMLTEPYEQYF. Written as DNA, the CDR3 is TGTGCCAGCACCCTTATGTTGACGGAGCCCTACGAGCAGTACTTC.

The chain joins TRBV7-3 to TRBJ1-6; D is undetermined. This CDR3 has 14 residues. CDR1 is SGHTA, CDR2 FQGTGA, per germline. V shed 3 bases and J shed 7 bases, with 10 bases lying between them. This chain's CDR3 is CASSFKGGNSPLHF. The CDR3, as DNA: TGTGCCAGCAGCTTTAAGGGAGGGAATTCACCCCTCCACTTT. The whole variable domain, remainder taken from reference TRBV7-3 and TRBJ1-6, is GAGVSQTPSNKVTEKGKYVELRCDPISGHTALYWYRQSLGQGPEFLIYFQGTGAADDSGLPNDRFFAVRPEGSVSTLKIQRTERGDSAVYLCASSFKGGNSPLHFGNGTRLTVT.

The chain has TRBV5-5 and TRBJ2-7; no firm D call. The V end lost 0 bases, the J end lost 4 bases, and 11 bases lay between the germline ends. CDR1 and CDR2 (germline): SGHKS, YYEKEE (reference sequence). This CDR3 comprises 14 residues. The CDR3 region has the DNA TGTGCCAGCAGCTTGGGCCACTACAATTACGAGCAGTACTTC. Translation: CASSLGHYNYEQYF.

This chain joins TRBV7-2 and TRBJ2-1; 9 bases map to TRBD2. Germline V gene sequence: CDR1 SGHTA, CDR2 FQGNSA. After removal of 4 bases from V and 5 bases from J, the junction contained 6 bases not matched to a gene. This CDR3 has 15 amino acids. Here the CDR3 DNA reads TGTGCCAGCAGCTGGCGCCTAGCGGGACACAATGAGCAGTTCTTC. Translating it yields CASSWRLAGHNEQFF.

This clone was recorded only once. The chain joins TRBV7-2 to TRBJ2-7; 8 bases map to TRBD2. This CDR3 has 13 amino acids. After removal of 4 bases from V and 6 bases from J, the junction contained 5 bases not matched to a gene. Germline V gene lookup returns CDR1 SGHTA and CDR2 FQGNSA. In DNA form, the CDR3 reads TGTGCCAGCAGCTGGACTAGCAGGGGCGAGCAGTACTTC. Translating gives CASSWTSRGEQYF.

V gene TRBV4-3 combines with J gene TRBJ2-5; 11 bases are a match to TRBD2. There are 16 residues in the CDR3. Germline loops: CDR1 LGHNA, CDR2 YSLEER. The J segment lost 2 bases and the V segment lost 4 bases, leaving 6 bases of the junction unmatched. CDR3 in amino acids: CASSPVAGGLQETQYF. DNA for the CDR3: TGCGCCAGCAGCCCGGTAGCGGGAGGGTTACAAGAGACCCAGTACTTC.

This sequence joins TRBV6-5 and TRBJ2-5; D gene ambiguous. CDR1 is MNHEY and CDR2 is SVGAGI in the germline V gene. CDR3 length: 11 residues. V was clipped by 4 bases and J by 5 bases, with 5 bases between them. The CDR3 protein is CASSFSETQYF. The CDR3 nucleotides read TGTGCCAGCAGTTTTAGTGAGACCCAGTACTTC.

This chain connects TRBV29-1 to TRBJ2-7; TRBD1 matches at 7 bases. Germline trimming cut 4 bases from V and 2 bases from J; bases unmatched to any gene: 5. CDR1 is SQVTM, CDR2 ANQGSEA, per germline. The CDR3 is made up of 13 amino acids. The CDR3 coding sequence is TGCAGCGTTGTGGACAGGCGGACCTACGAGCAGTACTTC. It specifies CSVVDRRTYEQYF.

This chain links TRBV6-4 with TRBJ2-1; a possible D gene is TRBD2 (6 bases). V dropped 2 bases and J dropped 12 bases, with 14 bases sitting between them. Germline V CDR1 and CDR2: MRHNA, SNTAGT. The CDR3 spans 13 residues. CDR3 loop: CASSDPLRGRQFF. The CDR3 region has the DNA TGTGCCAGCAGTGACCCTCTACGGGGGAGGCAGTTCTTC.

V is TRBV7-8 and J is TRBJ1-5, with D tentatively TRBD1 (5 bases). This CDR3 has 15 amino acids. The V end lost 1 base, the J end lost 3 bases, and 10 bases lay between the germline ends. Per the germline V gene, CDR1 is SGHVS and CDR2 is FQNEAQ. The CDR3 region is CASSLEGTANQPQHF. The DNA of the CDR3 is TGTGCCAGCAGCTTAGAGGGGACTGCCAATCAGCCCCAGCATTTT.

The chain couples TRBV9 to TRBJ2-1, with no clear D. Trimming shortened V by 2 bases and J by 8 bases, and 14 bases separated the two germline ends. Germline V lookup: CDR1 SGDLS, CDR2 YYNGEE. The CDR3 has 14 residues. CDR3 nucleotides: TGTGCCAGCAGCGTGCGGAGATGGCCTGATGAGCAGTTCTTC. It specifies CASSVRRWPDEQFF.

The V call is TRBV2, the J call TRBJ2-7; no reliable D call. This CDR3 is 11 amino acids long. V lost 6 bases to trimming and J lost 3 bases, with 6 bases between them. CDR1 is SNHLY and CDR2 is FYNNEI in the germline V gene. CDR3 sequence (DNA): TGTGCCAGCAGGTACAACTACGAGCAGTACTTC. Its protein is CASRYNYEQYF.

The chain links TRBV6-5 to TRBJ2-2, with TRBD1 matching over 7 bases. The germline CDR1 and CDR2 sequences are MNHEY and SVGAGI. This CDR3 region has 14 residues. V shed 3 bases, J shed 3 bases, and the junction held 1 base outside the gene matches. CDR3 nucleotide sequence: TGTGCCAGCAGTTATGACAGGGACACCGGGGAGCTGTTTTTT. Protein sequence: CASSYDRDTGELFF.

The chain recombines TRBV3-1 (or the pseudogene TRBV3-2) with TRBJ1-1; TRBD1 matches at 10 bases. The germline CDR1 and CDR2 sequences are LGHDT and YNNKEL (reference sequence). The CDR3 covers 15 residues. The junction had 7 bases not matched to a gene; V was cut back by 8 bases and J by 1 base. The CDR3 is CASRGQGVSNTEAFF. CDR3 sequence (DNA): TGTGCCAGCCGTGGACAGGGGGTTTCGAACACTGAAGCTTTCTTT.

The chain links TRBV5-4 to TRBJ2-1; TRBD2 agrees at 8 bases. This CDR3 has 15 amino acids. Germline loops: CDR1 SGHNT, CDR2 YYREEE (reference sequence). With V trimmed by 0 bases and J by 5 bases, 4 bases remained unmatched. CDR3 sequence (DNA): TGTGCCAGCAGCTTGGAAAGCGGGAGTGACAATGAGCAGTTCTTC. Translating gives CASSLESGSDNEQFF.

This clone was recorded once. The DNA of the CDR3 is TGTGCCAGCAGTGAGAGCGGGGTGTTCTACGAGCAGTACTTC. Protein: CASSESGVFYEQYF. The V and J genes are TRBV6-2 or TRBV6-3 and TRBJ2-7, with 7 bases identical to TRBD2. Germline CDR1 reads MNHEY; CDR2 reads SVGEGT. The CDR3 contains 14 residues. Trimming at V came to 5 bases and at J to 3 bases, leaving 7 bases not matched to a gene.

The genes are TRBV12-3 or TRBV12-4 and TRBJ2-2; a possible D gene is TRBD1 (6 bases). CDR3 size: 13 residues. The ends were cut back, 7 bases at V and 6 bases at J, with 12 bases in the middle. CDR3: CASTLAGAGELFF. The CDR3 bases are TGTGCCAGCACCTTAGCAGGGGCCGGGGAGCTGTTTTTT.